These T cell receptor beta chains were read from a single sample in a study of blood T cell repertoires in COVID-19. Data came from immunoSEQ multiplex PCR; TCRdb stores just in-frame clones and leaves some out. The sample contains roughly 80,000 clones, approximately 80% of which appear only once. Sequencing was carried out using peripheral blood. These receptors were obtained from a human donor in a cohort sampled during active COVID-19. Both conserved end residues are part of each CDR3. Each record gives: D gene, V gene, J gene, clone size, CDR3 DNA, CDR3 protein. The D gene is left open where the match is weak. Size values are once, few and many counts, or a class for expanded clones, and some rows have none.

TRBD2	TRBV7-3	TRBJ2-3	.	TGTGCCAGCCGCTCGGGGGGGCCCACAGATACGCAGTATTTT	CASRSGGPTDTQYF
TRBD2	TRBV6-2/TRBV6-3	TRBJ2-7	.	TGTGCCAGCAGTTACCTAGCGGGGGGGCAGCAGTACTTC	CASSYLAGGQQYF
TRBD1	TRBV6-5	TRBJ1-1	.	TGTGCCAGCAAAATTGACACAGGGGGCGGCACTGAAGCTTTCTTT	CASKIDTGGGTEAFF
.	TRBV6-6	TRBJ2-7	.	TGTGCCAGCAGGGAGGCTAATTCCTTCTCCTACGAGCAGTACTTC	CASREANSFSYEQYF
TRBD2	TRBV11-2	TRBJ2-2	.	TGTGCCAGCAGCCACTGGACTAGCGGGAGCTTTAACACCGGGGAGCTGTTTTTT	CASSHWTSGSFNTGELFF
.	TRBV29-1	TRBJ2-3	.	TGCAGCGTTGATACGGGCGGGGTCAGCGGGACAGATACGCAGTATTTT	CSVDTGGVSGTDTQYF
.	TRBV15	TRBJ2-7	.	TGTGCCACCAGCAGACCGACAGGTAGGGTCTACGAGCAGTACTTC	CATSRPTGRVYEQYF
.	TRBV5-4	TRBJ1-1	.	TGTGCCAGCAGCTTGCATACTCAGGGTTACACTGAAGCTTTCTTT	CASSLHTQGYTEAFF
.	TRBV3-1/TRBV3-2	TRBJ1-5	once	TGTGCCAGCAGCCAAGAACCCCTAGGGCCCCAGCATTTT	CASSQEPLGPQHF
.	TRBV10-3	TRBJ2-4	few	TGTGCCATCAGTGACATGCCAGGCTACCAAAACATTCAGTACTTC	CAISDMPGYQNIQYF
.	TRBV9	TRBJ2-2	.	TGTGCCAGCAGCGTATTGTCCTTCTCCGGGGAGCTGTTTTTT	CASSVLSFSGELFF
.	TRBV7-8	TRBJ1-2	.	TGTGCCAGCAGCTTAGGCAGACGAAGGGGTTCTAACTATGGCTACACCTTC	CASSLGRRRGSNYGYTF
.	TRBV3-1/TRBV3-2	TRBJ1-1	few	TGTGCCAGCAGCCAAGACGGAAGGGACACCCGTGAAGCTTTCTTT	CASSQDGRDTREAFF
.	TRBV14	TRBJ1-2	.	TGTGCCAGCAGCCAAGGAGATAACTATGGCTACACCTTC	CASSQGDNYGYTF
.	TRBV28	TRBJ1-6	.	TGTGCCAGCAGTTTCTATTCACCCCTCCACTTT	CASSFYSPLHF
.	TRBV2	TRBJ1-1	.	TGTGCCAGCAGTGACGGGTATGAAGCTTTCTTT	CASSDGYEAFF
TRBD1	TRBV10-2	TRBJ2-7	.	TGCGCCAGCAGGGACAGGGGACCCTACGAGCAGTACTTC	CASRDRGPYEQYF
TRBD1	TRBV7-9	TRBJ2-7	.	TGTGCCAGCAGCTTAGGGGACAGGGCTTCGACCTACGAGCAGTACTTC	CASSLGDRASTYEQYF
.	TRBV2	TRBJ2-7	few	TGTGCCAGCAGTGAGAGGACAGTCGGAAACAACGAGCAGTACTTC	CASSERTVGNNEQYF
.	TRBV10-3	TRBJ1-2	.	TGTGCCATCAGTGAGTCGGAGACAGCTGGCTACACCTTC	CAISESETAGYTF
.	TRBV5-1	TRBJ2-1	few	TGCGCCAGCAGCTTGTACCAGGGGGGATCCAATGAGCAGTTCTTC	CASSLYQGGSNEQFF
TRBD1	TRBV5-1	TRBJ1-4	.	TGCGCCAGCAGCTTGGCCGGGACAGCTAATGAAAAACTGTTTTTT	CASSLAGTANEKLFF
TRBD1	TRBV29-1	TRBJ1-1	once	TGCAGCGTCAAACTTGACAGGGACGGGAACACTGAAGCTTTCTTT	CSVKLDRDGNTEAFF
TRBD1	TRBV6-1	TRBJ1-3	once	TGTGCCAGCAGTGAGTGGACAGGGGGCCTTCTCTCTGGAAACACCATATATTTT	CASSEWTGGLLSGNTIYF
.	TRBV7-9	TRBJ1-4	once	TGTGCCAGCAGCGGGTCCCGGTGGCAGGAAGATGAAAAACTGTTTTTT	CASSGSRWQEDEKLFF
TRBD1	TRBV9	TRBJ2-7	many	TGTGCCAGCAGCTTACAGGGGGCCGGCTACGAGCAGTACTTC	CASSLQGAGYEQYF
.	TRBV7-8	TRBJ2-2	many	TGTGCCAGCAGCCCAAGCGCTAGCTACTCTATCTGGGAGCTGTTTTTT	CASSPSASYSIWELFF
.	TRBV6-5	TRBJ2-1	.	TGTGCCAGCAGCCGAACTAGTCAGACTGAGCAGTTCTTC	CASSRTSQTEQFF
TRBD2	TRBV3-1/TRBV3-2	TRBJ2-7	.	TGTGCCAGCAGCCTAGCGGGGGCTCAGACCTACGAGCAGTACTTC	CASSLAGAQTYEQYF
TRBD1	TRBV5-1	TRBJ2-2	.	TGCGCCAGCAGCTTGGCCAGGACAGGGGTGGGCACCGGGGAGCTGTTTTTT	CASSLARTGVGTGELFF
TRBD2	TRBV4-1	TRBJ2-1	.	TGCGCCAGCAGCCCCCGGACTAGCGGGGCCTTCTACAATGAGCAGTTCTTC	CASSPRTSGAFYNEQFF
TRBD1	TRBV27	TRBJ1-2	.	TGTGCCAGCAGTGACAGGGACTATGGCTACACCTTC	CASSDRDYGYTF